This T cell receptor (beta chain) comes out of a study of cytomegalovirus exposure and HLA in healthy donors. Researchers ran the PCR with 60 Vbeta and 13 Jbeta primers. The data were produced by immunoSEQ multiplex PCR, yet TCRdb's version contains in-frame clones alone and is incomplete. The sample lists around 110,000 clones; about 79% were seen once. V was cut by 7 bases and J by 1 base, with 11 bases left in between. Germline CDR1 reads SNHLY; CDR2 reads FYNNEI. The CDR3 is made up of 13 amino acids. The chain joins TRBV2 to TRBJ2-7, with D hard to call. Material for sequencing was PBMCs. This receptor was obtained from a man aged 25-45 years in good health and CMV-seropositive. Written as DNA, the CDR3 is TGTGCCAGCAACCTAGACGGATCCTACGAGCAGTACTTC. Translating it yields CASNLDGSYEQYF. The whole variable domain, remainder taken from reference TRBV2 and TRBJ2-7, is EPEVTQTPSHQVTQMGQEVILRCVPISNHLYFYWYRQILGQKVEFLVSFYNNEISEKSEIFDDQFSVERPDGSNFTLKIRSTKLEDSAMYFCASNLDGSYEQYFGPGTRLTVT.